This record looks at one T cell receptor (beta chain) sequence and its context. The data are from a study of blood T cell repertoires in COVID-19. Study-level background: Acute and convalescent COVID-19 specimens originated in the United States, Italy and Spain. PBMCs, B-cell-depleted T cells, or T cells provided the cDNA or gDNA that made up the material.

Authors' analysis steps: Reference gene primer amplification in the assay estimated nucleated cell counts. Clones were read by immunoSEQ multiplex PCR, and TCRdb kept only the in-frame ones, dropping some. For V, J and clone size, that table is used; D and trimming come from the DNA. The data show under 200,000 clones, roughly 80% seen once. Sequencing input: peripheral blood. The TCR was taken from a human donor with acute or convalescent COVID-19. The donor label of this sample is uncertain.

This CDR3 is CASSPLTPGSYNSPLHF. In DNA form, the CDR3 reads TGTGCCAGCTCACCCCTGACCCCAGGGTCCTATAATTCACCCCTCCACTTT. The chain is built from TRBV18 and TRBJ1-6, with a weak D call TRBD1 (5 bases). The V and J ends lost 3 bases and 1 base respectively, with 13 bases between them. This CDR3 spans 17 amino acids. Germline V gives CDR1 KGHSH, CDR2 LQKENI. The variable domain in full, completed from reference TRBV18 and TRBJ1-6, reads NAGVMQNPRHLVRRRGQEARLRCSPMKGHSHVYWYRQLPEEGLKFMVYLQKENIIDESGMPKERFSAEFPKEGPSILRIQQVVRGDSAAYFCASSPLTPGSYNSPLHFGNGTRLTVT.